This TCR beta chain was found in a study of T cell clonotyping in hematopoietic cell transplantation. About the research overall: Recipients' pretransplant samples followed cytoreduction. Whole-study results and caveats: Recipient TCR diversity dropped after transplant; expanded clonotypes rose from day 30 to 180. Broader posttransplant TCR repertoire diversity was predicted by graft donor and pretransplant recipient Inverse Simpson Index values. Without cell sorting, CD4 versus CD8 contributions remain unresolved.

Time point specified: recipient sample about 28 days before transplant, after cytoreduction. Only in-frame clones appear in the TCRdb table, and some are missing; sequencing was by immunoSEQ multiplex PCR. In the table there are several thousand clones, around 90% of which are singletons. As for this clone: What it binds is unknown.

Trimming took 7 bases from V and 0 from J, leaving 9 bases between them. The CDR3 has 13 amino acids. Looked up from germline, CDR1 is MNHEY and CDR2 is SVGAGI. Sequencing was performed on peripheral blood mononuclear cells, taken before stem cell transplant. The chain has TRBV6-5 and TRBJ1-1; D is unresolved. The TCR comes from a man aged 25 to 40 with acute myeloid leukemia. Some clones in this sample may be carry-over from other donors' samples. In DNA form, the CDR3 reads TGTGCCAGCAAACAAGGAATGAACACTGAAGCTTTCTTT. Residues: CASKQGMNTEAFF.